These 29 T cell receptor beta chains share one sample of origin, sequenced in a study of blood T cell repertoires in COVID-19. Using immunoSEQ multiplex PCR, the repertoire was profiled, and TCRdb retains in-frame clones only, with some absent. The sample lists about 110,000 clones, 85% seen once, with about 3.8% in the top ten. Material for sequencing was peripheral blood. These receptors were obtained from a man aged 45 to 65 with acute or convalescent COVID-19.

Only one count was recorded for this clone. V is TRBV14 and J is TRBJ1-4, with D perhaps matching TRBD1 (5 bases). V lost 2 bases and J 0 bases, leaving 13 bases between the germline ends. The CDR3 contains 17 residues. Germline CDR1 and CDR2: SGHDN and FVKESK. DNA of the CDR3: TGTGCCAGCAGCCAATTGCGGACACCTGCAACTAATGAAAAACTGTTTTTT. Translating it yields CASSQLRTPATNEKLFF.

The chain employs TRBV29-1 and TRBJ2-2; tentatively, D is TRBD2 (5 bases). The germline CDR1 and CDR2 sequences are SQVTM and ANQGSEA. CDR3 size: 14 residues. V was clipped by 4 bases and J by 2 bases, with 11 bases between them. The DNA for the CDR3 is TGCAGCGTTGGGGTACTAGTTAACACCGGGGAGCTGTTTTTT. As protein: CSVGVLVNTGELFF.

The V call is TRBV10-3, the J call TRBJ1-4, with a weak D call TRBD1 (5 bases). CDR1 is ENHRY and CDR2 is SYGVKD in the germline V gene. This CDR3 region has 12 residues. The V end was cut by 11 bases, the J end by 6 bases, with 13 bases between. The CDR3 is CASQEGDEKLFF. In nucleotides, the CDR3 is TGTGCCTCACAGGAGGGAGATGAAAAACTGTTTTTT.

The genes are TRBV5-1 and TRBJ1-6; D is undetermined. In germline, CDR1 is SGHRS, CDR2 YFSETQ. The CDR3 runs to 14 residues. V gave up 0 bases and J gave up 10 bases, with 11 bases separating them. The CDR3 sequence is CASSLAGLGSPLHF. Written as DNA, the CDR3 is TGCGCCAGCAGCTTGGCCGGACTGGGGTCACCCCTCCACTTT.

This chain connects TRBV6-5 to TRBJ2-1; 10 nucleotides line up with TRBD2. The ends lost 6 bases at V and 3 bases at J; junction bases unmatched: 5. Germline CDR1 and CDR2: MNHEY and SVGAGI. This CDR3 has 15 residues. The CDR3 is CASRYGLADYNEQFF. CDR3 nucleotide sequence: TGTGCCAGCAGATACGGACTAGCGGACTACAATGAGCAGTTCTTC.

The chain employs TRBV11-2 and TRBJ2-7; maybe TRBD1 (5 bases). This CDR3 has 14 residues. The ends were cut back, 0 bases at V and 6 bases at J, with 12 bases in the middle. Germline CDR1 and CDR2: SGHAT and FQNNGV. The CDR3 sequence is CASSLEVWGGEQYF. CDR3 coding DNA: TGTGCCAGCAGCTTAGAAGTTTGGGGCGGCGAGCAGTACTTC.

The chain links TRBV28 to TRBJ1-5; the D is unclear. Germline assignment: CDR1 MDHEN and CDR2 SYDVKM. This CDR3 has 16 amino acids. V shed 4 bases and J shed 3 bases, with 16 bases lying between them. The chain's CDR3 is CASSSLDTRNNQPQHF. The DNA of the CDR3 is TGTGCCAGCAGTTCACTTGACACACGGAACAATCAGCCCCAGCATTTT.

The chain joins TRBV5-1 to TRBJ2-7; the D gene is possibly TRBD2 (5 bases). The CDR3 extends over 15 amino acids. The V and J ends lost 0 bases and 2 bases respectively, with 12 bases between them. CDR1 is SGHRS, CDR2 YFSETQ, per germline. The CDR3 DNA sequence: TGCGCCAGCAGCTTGGCCGCGGGTCCTCCCTACGAGCAGTACTTC. This translates into CASSLAAGPPYEQYF.

The rearrangement joins TRBV5-8 to TRBJ1-2, with 10 nucleotides matching TRBD1. Germline V CDR1 and CDR2: SGHTS, YDEGEE. With V trimmed by 0 bases and J by 6 bases, 5 bases remained unmatched. There are 15 residues in the CDR3. The chain's CDR3 is CASSLGVGTGDGYTF. CDR3 bases: TGTGCCAGCAGCTTGGGAGTCGGGACAGGGGATGGCTACACCTTC.

This chain joins TRBV10-1 and TRBJ2-1, with 7 bases aligning to TRBD2. This CDR3 region has 14 residues. Germline V gene data show CDR1 as WNHNN and CDR2 as SYGVQD (reference sequence). V lost 8 bases to trimming and J lost 6 bases; unmatched junction nucleotides: 10. CDR3 region: CASSSLAGANEQFF. DNA for the CDR3: TGCGCCAGCTCCTCCCTCGCGGGAGCCAATGAGCAGTTCTTC.

The rearrangement joins TRBV11-2 to TRBJ1-1; possibly TRBD1 for D (5 bases). The V and J ends lost 3 bases and 1 base respectively, with 9 bases between them. Germline assignment: CDR1 SGHAT and CDR2 FQNNGV. This CDR3 contains 14 residues. The CDR3 nucleotides are TGTGCCAGCAGCTTGGGGCCAGGGAACACTGAAGCTTTCTTT. Translated: CASSLGPGNTEAFF.

The chain is built from TRBV19 and TRBJ2-1; 10 bases map to TRBD2. The germline CDR1 and CDR2 sequences are LNHDA and SQIVND (reference sequence). V trimming: 7 bases; J trimming: 9 bases; junction bases outside the gene matches: 12. The CDR3 runs to 15 residues. CDR3 sequence reads: CASNAGTSDVTEQFF. As DNA, the CDR3 is TGTGCCAGTAACGCGGGGACTAGCGATGTTACTGAGCAGTTCTTC.

V is TRBV29-1 and J is TRBJ2-2, with D hard to call. Germline V gene data show CDR1 as SQVTM and CDR2 as ANQGSEA. With 3 bases removed from V and 3 bases from J, the gap between germline ends came to 14 bases. This CDR3 contains 15 residues. The CDR3: CSVEIGLRHTGELFF. The CDR3 DNA reads as TGCAGCGTTGAGATTGGGCTCAGACACACCGGGGAGCTGTTTTTT.

The chain has TRBV6-5 and TRBJ2-7, with 10 bases fitting TRBD1. CDR1 and CDR2 from the germline V gene are MNHEY and SVGAGI. CDR3 length: 15 residues. After removal of 2 bases from V and 7 bases from J, the junction contained 8 bases not matched to a gene. The CDR3 DNA reads TGTGCCAGCAGTTACACAAGACAGGGGGCGCTTGAGCAGTACTTC. Protein: CASSYTRQGALEQYF.

This clone showed up just a few times. This sequence joins TRBV30 and TRBJ2-2, with 7 bases aligning to TRBD2. Germline-derived CDR1 and CDR2 are GTSNPN and SVGIG (reference sequence). The length of the CDR3 is 17 residues. Trimming at V came to 8 bases and at J to 0 bases, leaving 15 bases not matched to a gene. CDR3 in amino acids: CAGGRVGRNANTGELFF. Here the CDR3 DNA reads TGTGCCGGGGGGAGGGTCGGGAGGAACGCGAACACCGGGGAGCTGTTTTTT. Together with reference TRBV30 and TRBJ2-2, the CDR3 gives the full variable domain: SQTIHQWPATLVQPVGSPLSLECTVEGTSNPNLYWYRQAAGRGLQLLFYSVGIGQISSEVPQNLSASRPQDRQFILSSKKLLLSDSGFYLCAGGRVGRNANTGELFFGEGSRLTVL.

The CDR3 reads CASSQETSGDEQFF. The CDR3 coding sequence is TGTGCCAGCAGCCAAGAAACTAGCGGGGATGAGCAGTTCTTC. This chain connects TRBV4-2 to TRBJ2-1; TRBD2 agrees at 10 bases. This CDR3 region has 14 residues. Germline CDR1 and CDR2: LGHNA and YNFKEQ. After removal of 0 bases from V and 8 bases from J, the junction contained 1 base not matched to a gene.

The chain combines TRBV6-5 with TRBJ1-3; 7 bases fit TRBD1. V dropped 6 bases and J dropped 6; count of bases not matched to a gene: 5. Germline CDR1 is MNHEY and CDR2 is SVGAGI. There are 13 residues in the CDR3. CDR3 in DNA: TGTGCCAGCAGCGACAGGGCGGCAAACACCATATATTTT. It yields the protein CASSDRAANTIYF.

The chain recombines TRBV28 with TRBJ2-5; tentative D call: TRBD2 (5 bases). The CDR3 covers 12 residues. The germline V gene has CDR1 MDHEN and CDR2 SYDVKM. V shed 5 bases and J shed 9 bases, with 13 bases lying between them. The CDR3 here is CASSLSLRAQYF. Written as DNA, the CDR3 is TGTGCCAGCAGTCTAAGTCTGAGGGCCCAGTACTTC.

The rearrangement joins TRBV10-3 to TRBJ2-7; TRBD2 matches 8 bases. V lost 4 bases, J lost 4 bases, and 6 bases stayed unmatched. This CDR3 contains 14 residues. In germline, CDR1 is ENHRY, CDR2 SYGVKD. This CDR3 reads CAISGVAGRYEQYF. The CDR3, as DNA: TGTGCCATCAGTGGGGTAGCGGGGCGGTACGAGCAGTACTTC.

V usage is TRBV6-1 and J usage is TRBJ2-1, with TRBD2 identical over 11 bases. The CDR3 has 18 residues. V shed 2 bases and J 4 bases; nucleotides not matched to a gene: 10. Per the germline V gene, CDR1 is MNHNS and CDR2 is SASEGT. The DNA of the CDR3 is TGTGCCAGCAGTGAACGGGTTGGCCTAGCGGGGGGATACAATGAGCAGTTCTTC. Its translation: CASSERVGLAGGYNEQFF.

The chain joins TRBV19 to TRBJ1-4; 10 nucleotides agree with TRBD1. Germline CDR1 is LNHDA and CDR2 is SQIVND (reference sequence). The CDR3 contains 14 residues. Unmatched junction bases numbered 5, after V lost 5 bases and J lost 8 bases. This CDR3 is CASSPGTGAEKLFF. In DNA, the CDR3 is TGTGCCAGTAGTCCAGGGACAGGGGCAGAAAAACTGTTTTTT.

This clone was counted only a few times. This sequence joins TRBV3-1 (or the pseudogene TRBV3-2) and TRBJ2-3, with 8 positions matching TRBD1. Trimming took 4 bases from V and 4 from J; bases not matched to a gene: 4. The CDR3 is made up of 14 amino acids. CDR1 LGHDT and CDR2 YNNKEL come from the germline V gene (reference sequence). The DNA of the CDR3 is TGTGCCAGCAGCCTAGGGACAGGAGCAGATACGCAGTATTTT. Encoded protein: CASSLGTGADTQYF.

This clone showed up just once. V is TRBV18 and J is TRBJ2-7; TRBD1 aligns across 8 bases. The CDR3 contains 15 residues. V dropped 3 bases and J dropped 0; count of bases not matched to a gene: 4. CDR1 and CDR2 (germline): KGHSH, LQKENI. The CDR3 sequence: CASSPRQGTSYEQYF. CDR3 sequence (DNA): TGTGCCAGCTCACCGCGACAGGGGACCTCCTACGAGCAGTACTTC.

The chain links TRBV19 to TRBJ2-7; possible D gene TRBD2, 5 bases. The germline V gene encodes CDR1 LNHDA and CDR2 SQIVND (reference sequence). Trimming shortened V by 5 bases and J by 3 bases, and 14 bases separated the two germline ends. The CDR3 spans 14 residues. The DNA for the CDR3 is TGTGCCAGTAGTGCTCTGCGGGTAGGCTACGAGCAGTACTTC. Its protein is CASSALRVGYEQYF.

This sequence joins TRBV10-3 and TRBJ2-1; D is perhaps TRBD2 (6 bases). Germline V CDR1 and CDR2: ENHRY, SYGVKD. Trimming stripped 4 bases from V and 8 bases from J, with 18 bases between. The CDR3 covers 15 residues. DNA of the CDR3: TGTGCCATCAGTGGGCTGGGCTCCCCGGGGGATGAGCAGTTCTTC. It yields the protein CAISGLGSPGDEQFF.

The V gene is TRBV11-3, the J gene TRBJ2-1; tentatively, D is TRBD2 (6 bases). Trimming stripped 0 bases from V and 9 bases from J, with 33 bases between. Germline CDR1 is SGHNT and CDR2 is YENEEA. The CDR3 totals 21 residues. Here the CDR3 reads CASSLEWAVKVQIPGASEQFF. The CDR3, as DNA: TGTGCCAGCAGCTTAGAATGGGCAGTTAAGGTTCAGATACCGGGAGCATCTGAGCAGTTCTTC.

This clone was detected only a few times. The chain carries TRBV7-9 and TRBJ1-1; D call uncertain. The CDR3 sequence is 14 residues long. Trimming pared 1 base from V and 4 bases from J, leaving 10 bases between. Germline lookup yields CDR1 SEHNR and CDR2 FQNEAQ (reference sequence). The CDR3 nucleotides are TGTGCCAGCAGCTTAGGAGGGTGGATCACTGAAGCTTTCTTT. It yields the protein CASSLGGWITEAFF.

The DNA of the CDR3 is TGTGCCAGCAGTTGGACAGCCTACTACGAGCAGTACTTC. Protein product: CASSWTAYYEQYF. J is TRBJ2-7 and V is TRBV27, with D perhaps matching TRBD1 (6 bases). V lost 4 bases, J lost 3 bases, and 10 bases lay in between. The germline V gene has CDR1 MNHEY and CDR2 SMNVEV (reference sequence). The CDR3 runs 13 residues.

This sequence joins TRBV2 and TRBJ2-1; maybe TRBD2 (5 bases). This CDR3 region has 13 residues. The germline V gene encodes CDR1 SNHLY and CDR2 FYNNEI. V was trimmed by 6 bases and J by 4 bases, leaving 10 bases between them. Here the CDR3 DNA reads TGTGCCAGCAGGGACTCCCTATACAATGAGCAGTTCTTC. This gives the protein CASRDSLYNEQFF.